Each of the 8 T cell receptor beta chains below was sequenced from the same sample in a study of T cell responses to AZD1222 COVID-19 vaccine. Profiling relied on immunoSEQ multiplex PCR, and the TCRdb table lists in-frame clones only, not all of them. The profile shows approximately 85,000 clones, 80% to 90% of them singletons. Sequenced here: peripheral blood, sampled on day 0 of AZD1222 vaccination. The receptors originated from an adult in good health.

DNA of the CDR3: TGTGCCAGCAGCCAAGCAGGGCGCGGGCAGTACTTC. Its translation: CASSQAGRGQYF. J is TRBJ2-7 and V is TRBV3-1 (or the pseudogene TRBV3-2), with D perhaps TRBD1 (5 bases). The germline V gene has CDR1 LGHDT and CDR2 YNNKEL (reference sequence). CDR3 length equals 12 residues. Trimming pared 1 base from V and 9 bases from J, leaving 10 bases between.

The chain links TRBV30 to TRBJ2-1; 7 nucleotides align to TRBD1. J lost 4 bases, V lost 0 bases, and 9 bases had no gene match. The germline gives CDR1 GTSNPN, CDR2 SVGIG (reference sequence). The length of the CDR3 is 16 residues. CDR3 DNA sequence: TGTGCCTGGAGTGTACCCCGGGCAGGGGGTTACAATGAGCAGTTCTTC. Protein: CAWSVPRAGGYNEQFF.

CDR3 sequence (DNA): TGTGCCAGCAGGGAGGGGGCCTACAATGAGCAGTTCTTC. The encoded protein is CASREGAYNEQFF. The chain recombines TRBV12-3 or TRBV12-4 with TRBJ2-1; the D gene could be TRBD1 or TRBD2 (6 bases each). The CDR3 runs 13 residues. Trimming took off 6 bases at V and 2 bases at J, with 8 bases between the two ends.

The gene calls are TRBV2 and TRBJ1-1; D remains unclear. The germline V gene encodes CDR1 SNHLY and CDR2 FYNNEI. The CDR3 extends over 10 amino acids. V was clipped by 8 bases and J by 7 bases, with 8 bases between them. This chain's CDR3 is CASLGGEAFF. In DNA form, the CDR3 reads TGTGCCAGCTTGGGTGGTGAAGCTTTCTTT.

The chain is built from TRBV11-2 and TRBJ2-7; no reliable D call. V gave up 4 bases and J gave up 3 bases, with 7 bases separating them. This CDR3 region has 12 residues. Germline V gives CDR1 SGHAT, CDR2 FQNNGV. The CDR3 here is CASSSSSYEQYF. The CDR3, as DNA: TGTGCCAGCAGCTCTTCCAGCTACGAGCAGTACTTC. Drawing the rest from reference TRBV11-2 and TRBJ2-7, the complete variable domain is EAGVAQSPRYKIIEKRQSVAFWCNPISGHATLYWYQQILGQGPKLLIQFQNNGVVDDSQLPKDRFSAERLKGVDSTLKIQPAKLEDSAVYLCASSSSSYEQYFGPGTRLTVT.

This chain links TRBV19 with TRBJ2-7, with D maybe TRBD1 (5 bases). The CDR3 covers 14 residues. Per germline, CDR1 LNHDA and CDR2 SQIVND (reference sequence). The V end was cut by 6 bases, the J end by 6 bases, with 18 bases between. CDR3: CASRRVGQAAEQYF. The CDR3 region has the DNA TGTGCCAGTAGGCGAGTGGGGCAGGCGGCCGAGCAGTACTTC.

J is TRBJ2-5 and V is TRBV4-1, with a weak D call TRBD2 (6 bases). V was trimmed by 2 bases and J by 5 bases, leaving 12 bases between them. CDR3 length equals 14 residues. Germline V gene sequence: CDR1 MGHRA, CDR2 YSYEKL. The CDR3 is CASSQRDRGETQYF. CDR3 nucleotides: TGCGCCAGCAGCCAAAGGGACCGGGGGGAGACCCAGTACTTC.

The chain has TRBV19 and TRBJ2-3; 14 nucleotides align to TRBD2. Trimming at V came to 3 bases and at J to 3 bases, leaving 14 bases not matched to a gene. CDR1 is LNHDA, CDR2 SQIVND, per germline (reference sequence). The CDR3 has 20 amino acids. The CDR3 nucleotides read TGTGCCAGTAGTATGCGGAAGACTAGCGGGAGGGCCGAACGGACAGATACGCAGTATTTT. It encodes CASSMRKTSGRAERTDTQYF.